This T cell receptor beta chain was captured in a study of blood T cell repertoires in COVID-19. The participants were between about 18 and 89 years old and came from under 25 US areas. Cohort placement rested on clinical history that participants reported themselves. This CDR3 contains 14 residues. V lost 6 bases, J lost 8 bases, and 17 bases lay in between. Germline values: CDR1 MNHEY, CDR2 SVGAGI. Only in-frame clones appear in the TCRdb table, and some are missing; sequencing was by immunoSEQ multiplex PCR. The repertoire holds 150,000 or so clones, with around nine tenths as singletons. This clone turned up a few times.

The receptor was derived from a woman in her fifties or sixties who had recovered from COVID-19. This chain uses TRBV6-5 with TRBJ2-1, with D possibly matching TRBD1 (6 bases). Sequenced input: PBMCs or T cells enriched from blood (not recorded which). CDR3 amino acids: CASSQEGVIDEQFF. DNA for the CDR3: TGTGCCAGCAGCCAAGAGGGGGTCATAGATGAGCAGTTCTTC.